This TCR beta chain appears in the sequencing data of a study of blood T cell repertoires in COVID-19. Study-level background: T cells, B-cell-depleted T cells, or PBMCs provided the cDNA or gDNA that served as material.

This clone has only a few counts. The germline V gene has CDR1 SQVTM and CDR2 ANQGSEA. V lost 6 bases, J lost 2 bases, and 11 bases lay in between. The CDR3 loop spans 13 amino acids. Cohort 3 donors counted as recovered after two negative PCRs, clearance, or resolved symptoms. Sequenced by immunoSEQ multiplex PCR; TCRdb stores in-frame clones only, minus some. Seen here are under 450,000 clones, 80% to 85% observed once, and the top ten hold 5% to 5.5%. The chain carries TRBV29-1 and TRBJ1-3; D perhaps matches TRBD1 (5 bases). The sequenced material came from PBMCs or T cells enriched from blood (not recorded which). The clonotype comes from a woman between 50 and 59 years old who had recovered from COVID-19. The CDR3 sequence: CSVGGGTGNTIYF. The CDR3 DNA sequence: TGCAGCGTCGGGGGGGGTACTGGAAACACCATATATTTT.